Here is one T cell receptor (beta chain) with its context. Antigen: not known. The V end was cut by 5 bases, the J end by 2 bases, with 12 bases between. This CDR3 has 14 residues. Germline lookup yields CDR1 SQVTM and CDR2 ANQGSEA. This entry comes from a study of T-cell memory formation after mild COVID-19. General study results and limits: Day 15 to 85 contracting clones showed balanced CD4/CD8; day 15 to 37 expanders favored CD4+. Mainly CM and EM harbored the contracting CD4+ clones; mainly EMRA harbored the CD8+ ones.

TCRdb ran MiXCR on the 5' RACE reads and lists one entry per CDR3 protein. The sample lists roughly 400,000 distinct CDR3 sequences, about a sixth occurring once. The chain carries TRBV29-1 and TRBJ2-2; D may be TRBD1 (6 bases). Material for sequencing was PBMCs or a T cell subset sorted from them (not recorded which). The receptor was derived from a man aged 18 to 30 who had mild COVID-19 (a few samples of this study predate the infection). Cell type and time point are not known. In nucleotides, the CDR3 is TGCAGCGTTCATTCCGGGACAAACACCGGGGAGCTGTTTTTT. Translation gives CSVHSGTNTGELFF.